The rows below give T cell receptor beta chains drawn from one sample of a study of OX40 agonist ivuxolimab in advanced cancers. TCRdb keeps only in-frame clones here, not all; method: immunoSEQ multiplex PCR. This sample carries 25,000 to 30,000 clones, 65% to 80% of them seen once, and the ten largest clones take 14%. The source material was CD4+ or CD8+ T cells sorted from blood, sampled in a trial of the OX40 agonist ivuxolimab. These receptors all stem from an adult with an advanced solid tumor such as melanoma, head and neck, liver or kidney cancer. The CDR3 runs from the conserved cysteine through the conserved F or W. D genes are given only for firm matches. The size entry is marked missing in some rows and otherwise reads once, few, many or a size class.

v_gene	j_gene	abundance	d_gene	CDR3aa	CDR3nt
TRBV11-1	TRBJ2-7	-	-	CASSSGDIYEQYF	TGTGCCAGCAGCTCCGGGGACATCTACGAGCAGTACTTC
TRBV4-3	TRBJ1-2	-	-	CASSQDIVWSDYGYTF	TGCGCCAGCAGCCAAGATATAGTATGGTCGGACTATGGCTACACCTTC
TRBV9	TRBJ2-7	-	TRBD2	CASSVALAGPFSYEQYF	TGTGCCAGCAGCGTAGCCCTAGCGGGGCCTTTCTCCTACGAGCAGTACTTC
TRBV7-9	TRBJ1-1	-	-	CASSFASGANTEAFF	TGTGCCAGCAGCTTCGCATCGGGGGCGAACACTGAAGCTTTCTTT
TRBV9	TRBJ1-3	-	TRBD1	CASSPRTGTAGNTIYF	TGTGCCAGCAGCCCGCGAACCGGGACAGCGGGAAACACCATATATTTT
TRBV30	TRBJ1-2	few	-	CASIRTVPNYGYTF	TGTGCCTCGATAAGGACAGTACCTAACTATGGCTACACCTTC
TRBV4-3	TRBJ2-1	once	-	CASSQDWGASYNEQFF	TGCGCCAGCAGCCAAGATTGGGGGGCCTCCTACAATGAGCAGTTCTTC
TRBV5-1	TRBJ2-1	-	-	CASSLAAGDGNNEQFF	TGCGCCAGCAGCTTGGCAGCAGGGGATGGGAACAATGAGCAGTTCTTC
TRBV27	TRBJ2-1	few	TRBD2	CASSFGGGVNEQFF	TGTGCCAGCAGTTTTGGCGGGGGGGTCAATGAGCAGTTCTTC
TRBV9	TRBJ1-1	-	-	CASSPRAKSTVDTEAFF	TGTGCCAGCAGCCCGAGAGCCAAGAGCACTGTGGACACTGAAGCTTTCTTT
TRBV5-1	TRBJ1-2	-	-	CASSLGERAGRGYTF	TGCGCCAGCAGCTTGGGAGAGAGGGCCGGTCGTGGCTACACCTTC
TRBV9	TRBJ2-1	-	TRBD2	CASSVGNSGVDNEQFF	TGTGCCAGCAGCGTAGGTAATAGCGGGGTGGACAATGAGCAGTTCTTC
TRBV15	TRBJ1-2	-	TRBD1	CATSNIPGTGPEGYTF	TGTGCCACCAGCAATATTCCCGGGACAGGGCCCGAGGGCTACACCTTC
TRBV19	TRBJ2-2	-	-	CASSFMGGTGELFF	TGTGCCAGTAGTTTCATGGGGGGCACCGGGGAGCTGTTTTTT
TRBV9	TRBJ1-1	few	TRBD1	CASSPIGTGLLAFF	TGTGCCAGCAGCCCCATAGGGACAGGCCTTTTGGCTTTCTTT
TRBV15	TRBJ1-2	-	-	CATSREKGIGYTF	TGTGCCACCAGCAGAGAAAAGGGTATCGGCTACACCTTC
TRBV10-1	TRBJ2-5	-	-	CASSGPGSPGQETQYF	TGCGCCAGCAGCGGGCCCGGCAGCCCCGGGCAAGAGACCCAGTACTTC
TRBV7-9	TRBJ2-5	-	TRBD1	CASSLVDRGRETQYF	TGTGCCAGCAGCTTAGTGGACAGGGGGCGGGAGACCCAGTACTTC
TRBV4-3	TRBJ2-6	-	-	CASSQELGAGANVLTF	TGCGCCAGCAGCCAAGAGCTCGGGGCTGGGGCCAACGTCCTGACTTTC
TRBV19	TRBJ1-1	-	-	CASSPGPVGTEAFF	TGTGCCAGTAGTCCGGGCCCTGTGGGCACTGAAGCTTTCTTT
TRBV9	TRBJ1-3	-	-	CASSSAGGGGDTIYF	TGTGCCAGCTCCTCCGCGGGGGGCGGGGGAGACACCATATATTTT
TRBV7-7	TRBJ1-2	medium-sized	TRBD1	CASMGQGAYGYTF	TGTGCTAGCATGGGACAGGGGGCCTATGGCTACACCTTC
TRBV27	TRBJ1-2	-	TRBD1	CASKFAGGDGYTF	TGTGCCAGCAAGTTTGCAGGGGGCGATGGCTACACCTTC
TRBV6-5	TRBJ2-1	-	TRBD1	CASSLGTGVHEQFF	TGTGCCAGCAGCCTCGGGACAGGGGTCCATGAGCAGTTCTTC
TRBV6-9	TRBJ1-2	-	-	CATGTLDYGYTF	TGTGCCACCGGGACCTTAGACTATGGCTACACCTTC
TRBV6-6	TRBJ1-1	-	TRBD1	CASSEDRGLAEAFF	TGTGCCAGCAGCGAGGACAGGGGGCTGGCTGAAGCTTTCTTT
TRBV7-6	TRBJ2-7	-	TRBD1	CASSQGQGVSYEQYF	TGTGCCAGCAGCCAGGGGCAGGGGGTTTCCTACGAGCAGTACTTC
TRBV2	TRBJ2-1	-	-	CVSSEYVDNEQFF	TGTGTCAGCAGTGAATATGTAGACAATGAGCAGTTCTTC
TRBV2	TRBJ1-6	-	-	CASREAFNSPLHF	TGTGCCAGCAGGGAGGCCTTTAATTCACCCCTCCACTTT
TRBV27	TRBJ1-4	-	-	CASSFPPPPGPGGNEKLFF	TGTGCCAGCAGTTTCCCCCCCCCTCCAGGGCCAGGCGGTAATGAAAAACTGTTTTTT
TRBV6-4	TRBJ2-1	medium-sized	-	CASSENSDRNEQFF	TGTGCCAGCAGTGAGAACTCCGACAGAAATGAGCAGTTCTTC
TRBV9	TRBJ2-1	-	-	CASSAATVNNEQFF	TGTGCCAGCAGCGCGGCGACAGTGAACAATGAGCAGTTCTTC
TRBV27	TRBJ1-2	-	TRBD1	CASSLTGGYGYTF	TGTGCCAGCAGCCTTACAGGGGGCTATGGCTACACCTTC
TRBV7-6	TRBJ1-1	-	-	CASSLIQGEAFF	TGTGCCAGCAGCTTAATCCAGGGAGAAGCTTTCTTT
TRBV15	TRBJ2-2	few	TRBD1	CATSNYRQGLPGELFF	TGTGCCACCAGCAACTACCGACAGGGTTTACCCGGGGAGCTGTTTTTT
TRBV6-5	TRBJ1-1	-	-	CASSSAPGIAEAFF	TGTGCCAGCAGTTCCGCTCCGGGGATCGCTGAAGCTTTCTTT
TRBV15	TRBJ1-5	-	-	CATSPQGRNQPQHF	TGTGCCACCAGCCCACAGGGACGCAATCAGCCCCAGCATTTT
TRBV27	TRBJ1-6	once	-	CASSHHRFSYNSPLHF	TGTGCCAGCAGTCACCACAGGTTCTCCTATAATTCACCCCTCCACTTT
TRBV13	TRBJ2-1	-	-	CASSPPPGTHTYNEQFF	TGTGCCAGCAGCCCACCCCCCGGGACCCACACCTACAATGAGCAGTTCTTC
TRBV4-1	TRBJ2-7	-	TRBD1	CASSRNDRGSDEQYF	TGCGCCAGCAGCCGTAACGACAGGGGATCTGACGAGCAGTACTTC
TRBV2	TRBJ1-4	-	TRBD1	CATKGTGGFAEKLFF	TGTGCCACCAAGGGGACAGGGGGCTTCGCCGAAAAACTGTTTTTT
TRBV7-9	TRBJ2-7	-	TRBD2	CASSEAGAGDYEQYF	TGTGCCAGCAGCGAAGCGGGGGCTGGGGATTACGAGCAGTACTTC
TRBV5-8	TRBJ2-5	-	-	CASSLAGRDQETQYF	TGTGCCAGCAGCTTGGCCGGCAGAGACCAAGAGACCCAGTACTTC
TRBV5-8	TRBJ1-2	-	-	CASSLDRPGADFHGYTF	TGTGCCAGCAGCTTGGACAGGCCAGGCGCAGATTTCCATGGCTACACCTTC
TRBV11-1	TRBJ1-3	-	TRBD1	CASSPTDRETGNTIYF	TGTGCCAGCAGCCCGACCGACAGGGAAACTGGAAACACCATATATTTT
TRBV5-1	TRBJ1-2	-	TRBD1	CASRLTGQGNYYGYTF	TGCGCCAGCAGACTAACAGGACAGGGAAACTACTATGGCTACACCTTC
TRBV4-2	TRBJ2-7	once	-	CASSQDEGSHEQYF	TGTGCCAGCAGCCAAGACGAGGGCTCCCACGAGCAGTACTTC
TRBV20-1	TRBJ2-7	-	-	CSASYEQYF	TGCAGTGCCTCCTACGAGCAGTACTTC
TRBV5-1	TRBJ1-4	-	TRBD1	CASRPEQGFEKLFF	TGCGCCAGCAGACCCGAACAGGGGTTTGAAAAACTGTTTTTT
TRBV19	TRBJ2-7	-	-	CASSIAHYLSYEQYF	TGTGCCAGTAGTATAGCCCACTATCTCTCCTACGAGCAGTACTTC
TRBV9	TRBJ1-1	once	-	CASKEWGSNTEAFF	TGTGCCAGCAAGGAGTGGGGATCGAACACTGAAGCTTTCTTT
TRBV9	TRBJ1-4	-	-	CASSAPPETNEKLFF	TGTGCCAGCAGCGCCCCCCCCGAGACTAATGAAAAACTGTTTTTT